This TCR beta chain was profiled in a study of graft-versus-host responses after intestinal transplantation. Points from the study as a whole: Recipient marrow held GvH clones, some first seen in ileum or blood.

Worth noting for this clone: The antigen remains undetermined.

Assay used: immunoSEQ multiplex PCR; TCRdb lists only in-frame clones, some missing. The table records around 8,400 clones, under 80% of them present only once. Graft samples were processed, releasing intraepithelial and lamina propria lymphocytes. The CDR3 is 15 amino acids. Unmatched junction bases numbered 12, after V lost 6 bases and J lost 5 bases. In germline, CDR1 is MNHNY, CDR2 SVGAGI (reference sequence). The specimen comprised ileum tissue, sampled roughly 74 weeks after intestinal transplant. This clonotype originated in a human patient who received an intestinal transplant, so some T cells may come from the graft donor. This chain connects TRBV6-6 to TRBJ1-1; 7 bases are shared with TRBD1. CDR3 region: CASRRNRGGRTEAFF. CDR3 DNA sequence: TGTGCCAGCAGGCGTAACAGGGGAGGGAGGACTGAAGCTTTCTTT.